The next 3 T cell receptor beta chains were all read from a single sample in a study of blood T cells in healthy people across ages. It was with a sample-barcoded 5' primer and a J-beta primer mix that a second PCR of about 7 to 12 cycles was run. Each CDR3 protein is one row after TCRdb ran MiXCR on the 5' RACE reads. The table includes 730,000 or so distinct CDR3 sequences, around 43% detected once. Sequenced material: blood. The receptors were sampled from a man older than 75 in good health.

About this clonotype: A much larger clone lies a single base off, so this may be a read error. This chain connects TRBV28 to TRBJ2-6; D call uncertain. Germline V gene lookup returns CDR1 MDHEN and CDR2 SYDVKM. The CDR3 length is 13 residues. Trimming left V 7 bases short and J 4 bases short, with 8 bases between. The CDR3 DNA is TGTGCCAGCAAGCAGTCCGGGGCCAACGTCCTGACTTTC. It yields the protein CASKQSGANVLTF.

This sequence joins TRBV3-1 and TRBJ2-5; D assignment may be TRBD1 or TRBD2 (5 bases each). The V gene's germline CDR1 is LGHDT and CDR2 YNNKEL (reference sequence). The V gene lost 2 bases and the J gene lost 0 bases, with 10 bases spanning the gap. The CDR3 runs to 15 residues. CDR3 in DNA: TGTGCCAGCAGCCAAAACCGGGGCTACCAAGAGACCCAGTACTTC. Protein product: CASSQNRGYQETQYF.

V is TRBV15 and J is TRBJ2-2, with D unclear. Trimming removed 1 base from V and 5 bases from J, with 14 bases in between. The CDR3 runs 16 residues. Per the germline V gene, CDR1 is LNHNV and CDR2 is YYDKDF (reference sequence). CDR3: CATSRVGGVRTGELFF. The DNA for the CDR3 is TGTGCCACCAGCAGAGTGGGTGGGGTAAGAACCGGGGAGCTGTTTTTT.